The clone carrying this T cell receptor (beta chain) was seen once. The repertoire was sequenced with immunoSEQ multiplex PCR; TCRdb's copy has only in-frame clones and lacks some. The sample yields about 200,000 clones, 80% to 90% seen once. The entry originates in a study of blood T cell repertoires in COVID-19. Study as a whole: Specimens from acute and convalescent COVID-19 originated in the United States, Italy and Spain.

The CDR3 is 18 amino acids. The germline gives CDR1 LNHNV, CDR2 YYDKDF (reference sequence). V was cut by 3 bases and J by 0 bases, with 20 bases left in between. This TCR was recovered from a woman between 18 and 29 years old who had recovered from COVID-19. The chain recombines TRBV15 with TRBJ1-1; the D is unclear. The sequenced sample was PBMCs or T cells enriched from blood (not recorded which). The CDR3 coding sequence is TGTGCCACCAGCAGCAGAACTAACCTTCTTTACATGAACACTGAAGCTTTCTTT. Translation: CATSSRTNLLYMNTEAFF.